The entry that follows covers one TCR beta chain sequence. Per the original methods: How many nucleated cells were present was estimated from reference gene primer amplification. Produced via immunoSEQ multiplex PCR; TCRdb's table is partial and in-frame only. Clone size and V and J calls were adopted from that table, with D and trimming inferred from the DNA. The sample contains over 150,000 clones, 85% to 95% of which appear only once. This sample was taken from a study of blood T cell repertoires in COVID-19. As for the study in general: COVID-19 samples, acute and convalescent, were from the United States, Italy and Spain. The analysed material was cDNA or gDNA that came from T cells, B-cell-depleted T cells, or PBMCs.

V lost 5 bases and J 0 bases, leaving 8 bases between the germline ends. The CDR3 runs 13 residues. Germline CDR1 reads LNHDA; CDR2 reads SQIVND (reference sequence). Seattle patients were enrolled during active infection and followed longitudinally. Sequencing was done on a sample of peripheral blood. V is TRBV19 and J is TRBJ2-7; D perhaps matches TRBD2 (6 bases). This clonotype was obtained from a man younger than 45 with COVID-19, enrolled during active disease. Written as DNA, the CDR3 is TGTGCCAGTAGTGCGGGATTCTCCTACGAGCAGTACTTC. This sequence encodes CASSAGFSYEQYF.